This T cell receptor (beta chain) was captured in a study of vaccination effects on CD4 cells after COVID-19. CD4+ T cells specific for antigen were expanded with viral peptide pools by the ViraFEST assay before sequencing. Between days 10 and 11 of culture, CD4+ T cells were separated out. The cohort was immunized with two doses of either the BNT162b2 or mRNA-1273 vaccine. This table comes from immunoSEQ multiplex PCR, and its TCRdb copy is limited to in-frame clones, with some not included. The sample has tens of thousands of clones, more than 70% seen once. This clone was counted between two and nine times. Antigen unknown. Germline CDR1 reads LNHDA; CDR2 reads SQIVND (reference sequence). Trimming removed 4 bases from V and 11 bases from J, with 11 bases in between. The CDR3 runs to 11 residues.

The rearrangement uses TRBV19 and TRBJ1-1, with a possible D match to TRBD1 (6 bases). The source of this sequence is a human donor who received a COVID-19 vaccine. The starting material was CD4+ T cells from PBMCs cultured with HCoV-229E spike peptides, obtained after COVID-19 vaccination. CDR3 DNA sequence: TGTGCCAGTAGTACCTACAGGGCGGCTTTCTTT. Its protein is CASSTYRAAFF.